The next 8 T cell receptor beta chains were all read from a single sample in a study of Ad26.COV2.S vaccination and SARS-CoV-2 variants. As for treatment: some 20 received Ad26.COV2.S at low or high dose, single or two shots; roughly five received placebo; per-sample allocation not given. Sampling occurred on day 63 after the first vaccine or placebo injection. Assay: immunoSEQ multiplex PCR; the TCRdb copy retains only in-frame clones and omits some. The repertoire holds about 450,000 clones, 89% seen once, with 2% to 3% in the top ten. The source was peripheral blood, collected in a trial of Ad26.COV2.S vaccine versus placebo. The receptor set was obtained from a person between 18 and 65 years old who received the Ad26.COV2.S COVID-19 vaccine or a placebo.

The chain combines TRBV7-2 with TRBJ1-2, with D perhaps TRBD1 (5 bases). The CDR3 spans 14 residues. The germline CDR1 and CDR2 sequences are SGHTA and FQGNSA. V lost 5 bases to trimming and J lost 1 base, with 11 bases between them. The CDR3 region has the DNA TGTGCCAGCAGCCTCGACAGTCTTAACTATGGCTACACCTTC. Its protein is CASSLDSLNYGYTF.

J is TRBJ1-5 and V is TRBV11-2; D ambiguous. V was shortened by 0 bases and J by 6 bases, with 6 bases between the two germline ends. The germline V gene encodes CDR1 SGHAT and CDR2 FQNNGV. This CDR3 has 13 residues. The CDR3 is CASSLDWGQPQHF. CDR3 coding DNA: TGTGCCAGCAGCTTAGATTGGGGTCAGCCCCAGCATTTT.

This CDR3 is CASSKNSTTYNSPLHF. As DNA, the CDR3 is TGTGCCAGCAGCAAAAACAGTACGACCTATAATTCACCCCTCCACTTT. The chain has TRBV21-1 and TRBJ1-6; the DNA was not compared with TRBD1, the D call given in the table. TRBV21-1 is termed a pseudogene. The length of the CDR3 is 16 residues.

V is TRBV4-1 and J is TRBJ2-6; D is possibly TRBD2 (6 bases). Trimming cost V 3 bases and J 4 bases, with 16 bases left between them. The CDR3 is made up of 17 amino acids. The V gene's germline CDR1 is MGHRA and CDR2 YSYEKL. Here the CDR3 DNA reads TGCGCCAGCAGCCATTGGTCCGGGGGAGCCGGGGCCAACGTCCTGACTTTC. It translates to CASSHWSGGAGANVLTF.

The J gene is TRBJ2-6, the V gene TRBV4-3; D is undetermined. Germline V gives CDR1 LGHNA, CDR2 YSLEER. The CDR3 loop spans 16 amino acids. Between the trimmed V and J ends, which lost 0 bases and 0 bases, there was a span of 6 bases. CDR3 protein: CASSQDGDSGANVLTF. The DNA of the CDR3 is TGCGCCAGCAGCCAAGATGGGGACTCTGGGGCCAACGTCCTGACTTTC.

The chain couples TRBV27 to TRBJ1-4; D call uncertain. The CDR3 spans 15 residues. CDR1 MNHEY and CDR2 SMNVEV come from the germline V gene (reference sequence). Trimming took off 3 bases at V and 8 bases at J, with 16 bases between the two ends. The chain's CDR3 is CASSFGIKYVEKLFF. CDR3 DNA: TGTGCCAGCAGTTTTGGGATCAAGTACGTCGAAAAACTGTTTTTT.

CDR3 sequence (DNA): TGCGCCAGCAGCGAGGCAGCGGGATACAACAATGAGCAGTTCTTC. Protein sequence: CASSEAAGYNNEQFF. The chain carries TRBV5-1 and TRBJ2-1; 7 bases line up with TRBD2. Germline CDR1 and CDR2: SGHRS and YFSETQ. Trimming at V came to 4 bases and at J to 5 bases, leaving 9 bases not matched to a gene. The CDR3 spans 15 residues. Variable domain in full (rest from reference TRBV5-1 and TRBJ2-1): KAGVTQTPRYLIKTRGQQVTLSCSPISGHRSVSWYQQTPGQGLQFLFEYFSETQRNKGNFPGRFSGRQFSNSRSEMNVSTLELGDSALYLCASSEAAGYNNEQFFGPGTRLTVL.

J is TRBJ2-1 and V is TRBV7-2; D tentatively reads TRBD1 or TRBD2 (5 bases each). This CDR3 is 15 amino acids long. Germline V gene data show CDR1 as SGHTA and CDR2 as FQGNSA. The V gene lost 3 bases and the J gene lost 4 bases, with 13 bases spanning the gap. The chain's CDR3 is CASSFDSGPYNEQFF. The CDR3, as DNA: TGTGCCAGCAGCTTTGACAGCGGACCTTACAATGAGCAGTTCTTC.